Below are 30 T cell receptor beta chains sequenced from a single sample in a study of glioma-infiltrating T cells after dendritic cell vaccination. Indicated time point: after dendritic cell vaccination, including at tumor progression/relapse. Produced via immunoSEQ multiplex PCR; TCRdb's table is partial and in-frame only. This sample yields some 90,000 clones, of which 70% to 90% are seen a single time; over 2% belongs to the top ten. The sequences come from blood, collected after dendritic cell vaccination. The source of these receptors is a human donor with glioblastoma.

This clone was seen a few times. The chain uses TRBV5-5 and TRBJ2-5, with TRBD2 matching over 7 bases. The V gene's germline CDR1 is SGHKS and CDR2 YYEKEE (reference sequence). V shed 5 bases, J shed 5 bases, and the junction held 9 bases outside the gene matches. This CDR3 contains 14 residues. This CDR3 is CASRGEGRGETQYF. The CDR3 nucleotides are TGTGCCAGCAGGGGCGAGGGGCGGGGGGAGACCCAGTACTTC.

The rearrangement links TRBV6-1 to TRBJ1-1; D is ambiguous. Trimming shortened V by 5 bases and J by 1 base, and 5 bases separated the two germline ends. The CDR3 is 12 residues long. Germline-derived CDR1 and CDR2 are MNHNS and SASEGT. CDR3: CASSYSNTEAFF. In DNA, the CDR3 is TGTGCCAGCAGTTATTCGAACACTGAAGCTTTCTTT.

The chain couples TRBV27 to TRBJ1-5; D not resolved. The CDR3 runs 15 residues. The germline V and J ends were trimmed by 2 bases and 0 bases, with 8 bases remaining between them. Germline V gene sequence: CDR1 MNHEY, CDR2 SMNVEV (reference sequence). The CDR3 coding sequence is TGTGCCAGCAGTTTAAACAGTCTTAGCAATCAGCCCCAGCATTTT. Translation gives CASSLNSLSNQPQHF.

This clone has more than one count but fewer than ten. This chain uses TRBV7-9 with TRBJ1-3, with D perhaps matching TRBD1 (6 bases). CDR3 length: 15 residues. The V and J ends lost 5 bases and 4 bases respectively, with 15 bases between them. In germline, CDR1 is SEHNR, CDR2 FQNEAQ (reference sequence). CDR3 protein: CASSTRVDRGNTIYF. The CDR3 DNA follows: TGTGCCAGCAGCACTCGAGTGGACAGAGGAAACACCATATATTTT.

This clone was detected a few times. CDR3 in DNA: TGTGCCAGTAGTTCCCAGGCCCCTCTGGATCAGCCCCAGCATTTT. Translation: CASSSQAPLDQPQHF. This chain joins TRBV19 and TRBJ1-5, with D unresolved. The CDR3 runs 15 residues. V shed 5 bases and J shed 5 bases, with 16 bases lying between them. The germline V gene encodes CDR1 LNHDA and CDR2 SQIVND (reference sequence).

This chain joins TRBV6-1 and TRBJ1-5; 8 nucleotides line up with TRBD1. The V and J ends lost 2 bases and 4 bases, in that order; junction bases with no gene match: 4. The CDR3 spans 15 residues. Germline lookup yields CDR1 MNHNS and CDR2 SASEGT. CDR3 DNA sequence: TGTGCCAGCAGTGAACAGGACAGGGCGAATCAGCCCCAGCATTTT. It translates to CASSEQDRANQPQHF.

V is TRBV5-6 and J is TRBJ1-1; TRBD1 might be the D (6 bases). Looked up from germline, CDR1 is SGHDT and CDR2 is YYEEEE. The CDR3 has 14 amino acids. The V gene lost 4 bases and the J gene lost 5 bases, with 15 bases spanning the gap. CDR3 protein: CASSVITGLTEAFF. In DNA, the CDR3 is TGTGCCAGCAGCGTAATTACAGGGTTGACTGAAGCTTTCTTT. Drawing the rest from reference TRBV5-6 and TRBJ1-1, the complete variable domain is DAGVTQSPTHLIKTRGQQVTLRCSPKSGHDTVSWYQQALGQGPQFIFQYYEEEERQRGNFPDRFSGHQFPNYSSELNVNALLLGDSALYLCASSVITGLTEAFFGQGTRLTVV.

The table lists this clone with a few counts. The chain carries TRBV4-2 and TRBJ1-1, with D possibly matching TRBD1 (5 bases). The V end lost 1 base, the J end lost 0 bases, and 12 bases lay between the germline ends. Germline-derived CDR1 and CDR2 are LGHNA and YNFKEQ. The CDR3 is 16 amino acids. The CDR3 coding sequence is TGTGCCAGCAGCCAAGGACCTATGGACATGAACACTGAAGCTTTCTTT. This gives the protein CASSQGPMDMNTEAFF.

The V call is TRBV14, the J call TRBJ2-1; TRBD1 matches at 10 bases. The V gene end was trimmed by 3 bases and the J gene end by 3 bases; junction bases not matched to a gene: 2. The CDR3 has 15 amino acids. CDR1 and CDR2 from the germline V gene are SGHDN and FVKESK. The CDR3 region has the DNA TGTGCCAGCAGCCAGGGACAGGGGCTCTACAATGAGCAGTTCTTC. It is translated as CASSQGQGLYNEQFF.

The CDR3 here is CSANKGEKLFF. CDR3 in DNA: TGCAGCGCCAATAAGGGGGAAAAACTGTTTTTT. The chain couples TRBV20-1 to TRBJ1-4; D is perhaps TRBD1 (5 bases). CDR1 and CDR2 from the germline V gene are DFQATT and SNEGSKA (reference sequence). The CDR3 has 11 residues.

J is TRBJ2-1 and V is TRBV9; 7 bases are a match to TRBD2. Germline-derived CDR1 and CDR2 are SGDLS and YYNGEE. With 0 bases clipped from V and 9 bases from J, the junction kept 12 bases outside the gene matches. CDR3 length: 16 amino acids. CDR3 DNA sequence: TGTGCCAGCAGCGTAGTTGGGACTAACCCCCGGGGTGAGCAGTTCTTC. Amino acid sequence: CASSVVGTNPRGEQFF.

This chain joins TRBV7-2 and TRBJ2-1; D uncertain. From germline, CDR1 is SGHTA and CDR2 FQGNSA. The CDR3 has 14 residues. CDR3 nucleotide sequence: TGTGCAACAAGCCCAGGATACTCCTACAATGAGCAGTTCTTC. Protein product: CATSPGYSYNEQFF.

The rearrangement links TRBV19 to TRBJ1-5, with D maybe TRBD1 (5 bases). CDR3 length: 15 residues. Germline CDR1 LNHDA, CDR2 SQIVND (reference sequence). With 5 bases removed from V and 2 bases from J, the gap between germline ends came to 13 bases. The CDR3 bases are TGTGCCAGTAGTCGCAGGGCAGAGGGCAATCAGCCCCAGCATTTT. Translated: CASSRRAEGNQPQHF.

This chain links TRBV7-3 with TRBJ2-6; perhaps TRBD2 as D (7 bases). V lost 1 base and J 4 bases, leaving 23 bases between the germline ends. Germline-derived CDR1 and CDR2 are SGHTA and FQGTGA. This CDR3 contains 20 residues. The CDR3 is CASSLKGGSPSLVGANVLTF. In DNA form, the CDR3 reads TGTGCCAGCAGCTTAAAGGGGGGGAGCCCGAGCTTGGTAGGGGCCAACGTCCTGACTTTC. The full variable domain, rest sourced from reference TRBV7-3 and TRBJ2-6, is GAGVSQTPSNKVTEKGKYVELRCDPISGHTALYWYRQSLGQGPEFLIYFQGTGAADDSGLPNDRFFAVRPEGSVSTLKIQRTERGDSAVYLCASSLKGGSPSLVGANVLTFGAGSRLTVL.

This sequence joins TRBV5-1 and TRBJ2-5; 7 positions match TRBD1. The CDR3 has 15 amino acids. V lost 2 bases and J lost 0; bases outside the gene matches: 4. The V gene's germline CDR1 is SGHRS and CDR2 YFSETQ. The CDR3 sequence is CASSFGQAYQETQYF. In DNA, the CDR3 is TGCGCCAGCAGCTTTGGACAGGCGTACCAAGAGACCCAGTACTTC. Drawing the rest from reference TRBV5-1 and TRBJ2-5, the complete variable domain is KAGVTQTPRYLIKTRGQQVTLSCSPISGHRSVSWYQQTPGQGLQFLFEYFSETQRNKGNFPGRFSGRQFSNSRSEMNVSTLELGDSALYLCASSFGQAYQETQYFGPGTRLLVL.

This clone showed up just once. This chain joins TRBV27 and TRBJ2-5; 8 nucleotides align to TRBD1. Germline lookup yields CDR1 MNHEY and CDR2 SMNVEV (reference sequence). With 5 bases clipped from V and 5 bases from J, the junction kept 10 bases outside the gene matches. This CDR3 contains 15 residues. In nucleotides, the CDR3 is TGTGCCAGCAGTGCGCGACAGGGGATAGGGGAGACCCAGTACTTC. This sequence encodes CASSARQGIGETQYF.

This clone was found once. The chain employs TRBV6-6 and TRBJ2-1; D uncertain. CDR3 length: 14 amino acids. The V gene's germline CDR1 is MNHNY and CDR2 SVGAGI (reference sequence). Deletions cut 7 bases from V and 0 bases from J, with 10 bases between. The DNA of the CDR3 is TGTGCCAGCATCAAACCCGGCTCCTACAATGAGCAGTTCTTC. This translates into CASIKPGSYNEQFF.

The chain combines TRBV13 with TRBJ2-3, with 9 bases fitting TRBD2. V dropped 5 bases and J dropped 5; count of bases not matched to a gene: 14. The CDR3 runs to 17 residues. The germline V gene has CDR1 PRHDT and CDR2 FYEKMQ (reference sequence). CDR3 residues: CASSPPTGTSKGDTQYF. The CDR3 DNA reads TGTGCCAGCAGCCCCCCGACCGGGACTAGCAAGGGAGATACGCAGTATTTT.

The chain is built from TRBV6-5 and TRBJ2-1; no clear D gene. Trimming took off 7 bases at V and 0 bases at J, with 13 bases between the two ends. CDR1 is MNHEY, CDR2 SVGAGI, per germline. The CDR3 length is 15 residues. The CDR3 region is CASMNGPSSYNEQFF. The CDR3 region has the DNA TGTGCCAGCATGAATGGCCCCAGCTCCTACAATGAGCAGTTCTTC.

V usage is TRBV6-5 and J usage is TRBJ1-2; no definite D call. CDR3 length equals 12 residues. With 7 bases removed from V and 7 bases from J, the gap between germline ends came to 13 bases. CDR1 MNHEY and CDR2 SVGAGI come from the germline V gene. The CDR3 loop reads CASTSLVTGYTF. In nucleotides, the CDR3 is TGTGCCAGCACTTCCTTAGTCACTGGCTACACCTTC.

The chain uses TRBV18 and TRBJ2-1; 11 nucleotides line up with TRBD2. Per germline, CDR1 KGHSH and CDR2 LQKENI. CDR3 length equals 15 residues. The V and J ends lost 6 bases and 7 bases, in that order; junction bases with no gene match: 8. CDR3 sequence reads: CASSRGSSGRNEQFF. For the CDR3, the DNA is TGTGCCAGCTCCCGGGGGTCTAGCGGGAGGAATGAGCAGTTCTTC.

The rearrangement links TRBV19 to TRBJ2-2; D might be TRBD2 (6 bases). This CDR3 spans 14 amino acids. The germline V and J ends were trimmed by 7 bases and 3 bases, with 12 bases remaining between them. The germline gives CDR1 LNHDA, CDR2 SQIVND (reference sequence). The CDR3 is CASIQWGDTGELFF. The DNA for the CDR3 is TGTGCCAGTATTCAATGGGGGGACACCGGGGAGCTGTTTTTT.

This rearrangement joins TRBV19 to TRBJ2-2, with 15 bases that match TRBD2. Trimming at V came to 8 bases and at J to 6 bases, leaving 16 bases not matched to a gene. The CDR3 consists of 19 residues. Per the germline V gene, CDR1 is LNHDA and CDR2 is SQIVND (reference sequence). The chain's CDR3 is CASSLGLAGGASLPGELFF. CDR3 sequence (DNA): TGTGCCAGTTCCCTTGGACTAGCGGGAGGGGCGTCGTTACCCGGGGAGCTGTTTTTT.

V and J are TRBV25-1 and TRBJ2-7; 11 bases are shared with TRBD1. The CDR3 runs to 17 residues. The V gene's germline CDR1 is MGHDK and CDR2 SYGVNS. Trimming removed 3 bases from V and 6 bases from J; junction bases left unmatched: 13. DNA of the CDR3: TGTGCCAGCAGTGACGGGAGGACCGGGACAGGGGGACGCGAGCAGTACTTC. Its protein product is CASSDGRTGTGGREQYF.

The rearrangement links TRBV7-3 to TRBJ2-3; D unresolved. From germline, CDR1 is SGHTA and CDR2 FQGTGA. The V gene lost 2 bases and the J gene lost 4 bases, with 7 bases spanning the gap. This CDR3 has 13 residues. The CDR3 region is CASSLSTADTQYF. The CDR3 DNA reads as TGTGCCAGCAGCTTATCTACGGCAGATACGCAGTATTTT.

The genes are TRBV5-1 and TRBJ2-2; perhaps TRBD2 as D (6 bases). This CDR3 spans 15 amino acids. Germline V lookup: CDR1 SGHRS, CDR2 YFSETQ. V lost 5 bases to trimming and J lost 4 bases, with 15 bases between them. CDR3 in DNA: TGCGCCAGCAGGCGGCCGGGACTGGGCACCGGGGAGCTGTTTTTT. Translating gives CASRRPGLGTGELFF.

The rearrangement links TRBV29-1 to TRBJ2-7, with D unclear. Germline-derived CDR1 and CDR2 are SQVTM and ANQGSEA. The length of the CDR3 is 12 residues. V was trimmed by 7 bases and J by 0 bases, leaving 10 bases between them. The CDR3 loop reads CSAAISSYEQYF. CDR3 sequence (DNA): TGCAGCGCTGCAATCAGCTCCTACGAGCAGTACTTC.

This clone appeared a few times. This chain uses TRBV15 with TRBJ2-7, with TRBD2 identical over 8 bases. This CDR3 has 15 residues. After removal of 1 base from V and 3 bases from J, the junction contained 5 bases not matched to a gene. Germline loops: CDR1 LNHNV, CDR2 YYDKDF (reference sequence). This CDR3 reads CATSRGSGGVYEQYV. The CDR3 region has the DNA TGTGCCACCAGCAGAGGTTCGGGGGGGGTCTACGAGCAGTACGTC.

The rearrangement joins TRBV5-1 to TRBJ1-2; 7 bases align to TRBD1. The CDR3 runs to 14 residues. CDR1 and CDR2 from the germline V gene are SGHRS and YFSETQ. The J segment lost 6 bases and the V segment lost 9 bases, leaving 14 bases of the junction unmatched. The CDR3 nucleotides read TGCGCCACCACAGGGGATTTCGGTGGCAATGGCTACACCTTC. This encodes CATTGDFGGNGYTF.

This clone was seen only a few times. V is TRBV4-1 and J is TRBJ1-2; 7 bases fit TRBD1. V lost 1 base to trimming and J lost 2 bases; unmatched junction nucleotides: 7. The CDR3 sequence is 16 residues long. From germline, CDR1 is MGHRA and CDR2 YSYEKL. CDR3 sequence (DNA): TGCGCCAGCAGCCAAGTTAGGGGGCGACCGAACTATGGCTACACCTTC. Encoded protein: CASSQVRGRPNYGYTF.